The T cell receptor beta chain described here comes from a study of response to subunit inactivated influenza vaccine. Using its own MiXCR run on the RT-PCR reads, TCRdb lists one record per CDR3 protein. The sample records about 520,000 distinct CDR3 sequences, approximately 6.9% being singletons. Germline CDR1 reads ENHRY; CDR2 reads SYGVKD. Unmatched junction bases numbered 1, after V lost 10 bases and J lost 5 bases. CDR3 length equals 13 residues. The receptor was isolated from a man aged 45 to 70 who received an inactivated influenza vaccine. The V and J genes are TRBV10-3 and TRBJ2-5, with TRBD2 identical over 16 bases. Sequencing was performed on PBMCs from blood, taken approximately 25 months after vaccination. CDR3 protein: CATGLAGGETQYF. For the CDR3, the DNA is TGTGCCACGGGACTAGCGGGAGGGGAGACCCAGTACTTC.